The 25 T cell receptor beta chains below were found in one sample sequenced in a study of blood T cell repertoires in COVID-19. Profiled with immunoSEQ multiplex PCR; TCRdb holds only in-frame clones, not every one. The sample has 100,000 to 120,000 clones; around 68% are singletons. Sequencing used peripheral blood. The receptors shown here come from a woman in her sixties with acute or convalescent COVID-19.

V is TRBV18 and J is TRBJ2-2; D is possibly TRBD2 (6 bases). CDR1 is KGHSH and CDR2 is LQKENI in the germline V gene. Trimming left V 6 bases short and J 4 bases short, with 15 bases between. The CDR3 loop spans 15 amino acids. The CDR3 loop is CASSTAGTFTGELFF. CDR3 coding DNA: TGTGCCAGCTCTACCGCGGGGACCTTCACCGGGGAGCTGTTTTTT.

The rearrangement joins TRBV5-6 to TRBJ1-2, with 9 positions matching TRBD1. Germline CDR1 and CDR2: SGHDT and YYEEEE. The CDR3 extends over 16 amino acids. V shed 0 bases, J shed 3 bases, and the junction held 6 bases outside the gene matches. The CDR3 loop is CASSLGGTGLYYGYTF. The CDR3 DNA is TGTGCCAGCAGCTTGGGAGGGACAGGGCTTTACTATGGCTACACCTTC.

The J gene is TRBJ1-1, the V gene TRBV29-1; no clear D. V gave up 2 bases and J gave up 1 base, with 11 bases separating them. This CDR3 has 14 amino acids. Looked up from germline, CDR1 is SQVTM and CDR2 is ANQGSEA. As DNA, the CDR3 is TGCAGCGTTGAATTCCGACTGGGGAACACTGAAGCTTTCTTT. It codes for CSVEFRLGNTEAFF.

This clone was detected a few times. The chain combines TRBV10-2 with TRBJ2-4, with TRBD1 matching 9 bases. Per germline, CDR1 WSHSY and CDR2 SAAADI. V was clipped by 7 bases and J by 6 bases; unmatched bases: 4. The CDR3 runs to 13 residues. The CDR3 sequence is CASTGTGTNIQYF. CDR3 nucleotide sequence: TGCGCCAGCACCGGGACAGGGACAAACATTCAGTACTTC.

This clone was found a few times. The chain carries TRBV10-3 and TRBJ2-2; 9 bases are shared with TRBD1. This CDR3 comprises 16 residues. Looked up from germline, CDR1 is ENHRY and CDR2 is SYGVKD. Germline trimming cut 5 bases from V and 4 bases from J; bases unmatched to any gene: 8. Here the CDR3 reads CAISPGTGGSTGELFF. The CDR3 DNA reads as TGTGCCATCAGTCCCGGTACAGGGGGCTCCACCGGGGAGCTGTTTTTT.

Notes on this clone: Distinct nucleotide sequences in the sample also encode this CDR3. The CDR3 DNA reads as TGTGCCAGCAGCATCGGACAGGGGAGAGCTTTCTTT. Translation: CASSIGQGRAFF. J is TRBJ1-1 and V is TRBV11-2; 9 bases are a match to TRBD1. Germline CDR1 reads SGHAT; CDR2 reads FQNNGV. The CDR3 extends over 12 amino acids. The V gene end was trimmed by 5 bases and the J gene end by 10 bases; junction bases not matched to a gene: 5.

The chain uses TRBV30 and TRBJ1-6, with D possibly TRBD1 on 5 matching bases. V lost 4 bases and J 7 bases, leaving 17 bases between the germline ends. Germline V gene lookup returns CDR1 GTSNPN and CDR2 SVGIG (reference sequence). The CDR3 sequence is 15 residues long. The CDR3 here is CAWTRPGRLNSPLHF. As DNA, the CDR3 is TGTGCCTGGACCCGACCAGGGAGGCTCAATTCACCCCTCCACTTT.

This chain joins TRBV5-4 and TRBJ1-1; perhaps TRBD1 as D (5 bases). The CDR3 has 15 residues. Germline V gene data show CDR1 as SGHNT and CDR2 as YYREEE (reference sequence). The ends were cut back, 7 bases at V and 0 bases at J, with 16 bases in the middle. CDR3 region: CASQERGPLNTEAFF. The CDR3 region has the DNA TGTGCCAGCCAGGAAAGGGGTCCCCTGAACACTGAAGCTTTCTTT.

The rearrangement uses TRBV7-2 and TRBJ2-7; D might be TRBD2 (6 bases). CDR1 is SGHTA, CDR2 FQGNSA, per germline. The CDR3 covers 14 residues. The ends were cut back, 4 bases at V and 3 bases at J, with 13 bases in the middle. CDR3 DNA sequence: TGTGCCAGCAGCTCAAGCGGGTCGAACTACGAGCAGTACTTC. It encodes CASSSSGSNYEQYF.

V gene TRBV7-9 combines with J gene TRBJ1-6; 7 bases are a match to TRBD1. The trim removed 1 base at V and 0 bases at J, leaving 6 bases unmatched. This CDR3 has 18 amino acids. Looked up from germline, CDR1 is SEHNR and CDR2 is FQNEAQ (reference sequence). The DNA of the CDR3 is TGTGCCAGCAGCTTAGTGGGCAGGGGGAGCTCCTATAATTCACCCCTCCACTTT. Protein: CASSLVGRGSSYNSPLHF.

The chain combines TRBV28 with TRBJ1-5, with TRBD1 matching 12 bases. J lost 6 bases, V lost 5 bases, and 5 bases had no gene match. Germline V gene data show CDR1 as MDHEN and CDR2 as SYDVKM. This CDR3 has 15 amino acids. The CDR3 coding sequence is TGTGCCAGCAGTCTAGGGACAGGGGGCCCTCAGCCCCAGCATTTT. It yields the protein CASSLGTGGPQPQHF.

The chain joins TRBV6-5 to TRBJ2-7; D is perhaps TRBD1 (6 bases). CDR1 is MNHEY and CDR2 is SVGAGI in the germline V gene. The CDR3 spans 11 residues. V gave up 8 bases and J gave up 3 bases, with 8 bases separating them. The CDR3, as DNA: TGTGCCAGCGGACAGAACTACGAGCAGTACTTC. It yields the protein CASGQNYEQYF.

The rearrangement joins TRBV6-2 or TRBV6-3 to TRBJ2-5; D gene unclear. Germline loops: CDR1 MNHEY, CDR2 SVGEGT. With 0 bases removed from V and 5 bases from J, the gap between germline ends came to 7 bases. CDR3 length equals 13 residues. As DNA, the CDR3 is TGTGCCAGCAGTTACTCGTTCCGGGAGACCCAGTACTTC. Encoded protein: CASSYSFRETQYF.

This clone was seen repeatedly, ten times or more. The rearrangement joins TRBV12-3 or TRBV12-4 to TRBJ2-5; 8 nucleotides agree with TRBD2. The CDR3 has 13 amino acids. Trimming cost V 7 bases and J 6 bases; bases outside gene matches: 7. CDR3 DNA sequence: TGTGCCAGCAATTCGGGGGGGCGGAAGACCCAGTACTTC. Its protein is CASNSGGRKTQYF.

The V and J genes are TRBV2 and TRBJ2-1; 10 positions agree with TRBD1. CDR3 length: 19 amino acids. V gave up 6 bases and J gave up 1 base; unmatched junction bases: 15. Germline V gives CDR1 SNHLY, CDR2 FYNNEI. For the CDR3, the DNA is TGTGCCAGCAGCTTTCCGGGACAGGGGCCGTCTAAATCCTACAATGAGCAGTTCTTC. It specifies CASSFPGQGPSKSYNEQFF.

V gene TRBV29-1 combines with J gene TRBJ1-2, with TRBD1 matching over 9 bases. Germline loops: CDR1 SQVTM, CDR2 ANQGSEA. J gave up 5 bases and V 7 bases, and 8 bases lay outside the gene matches. The CDR3 is made up of 13 amino acids. CDR3 residues: CSAYGTGFYGYTF. The DNA for the CDR3 is TGCAGCGCGTACGGGACAGGGTTTTATGGCTACACCTTC.

The chain recombines TRBV5-1 with TRBJ1-6, with D possibly matching TRBD1 (5 bases). Germline loops: CDR1 SGHRS, CDR2 YFSETQ. The CDR3 covers 16 residues. V lost 4 bases and J lost 6, with 17 bases in between. The CDR3 bases are TGCGCCAGCAGCCCCGATTCCAGGGTGAGTAATTCACCCCTCCACTTT. It specifies CASSPDSRVSNSPLHF.

V usage is TRBV7-3 and J usage is TRBJ1-2, with 8 bases that match TRBD1. There are 13 residues in the CDR3. CDR1 is SGHTA and CDR2 is FQGTGA in the germline V gene. J gave up 5 bases and V 2 bases, and 1 base lay outside the gene matches. CDR3 nucleotide sequence: TGTGCCAGCAGCTTAGACAGGGGTTATGGCTACACCTTC. Its protein product is CASSLDRGYGYTF.

The chain couples TRBV7-2 to TRBJ1-1; 8 nucleotides line up with TRBD1. Losses at the gene ends were 1 base for V and 4 bases for J; bases not matched to a gene: 8. CDR1 and CDR2 from the germline V gene are SGHTA and FQGNSA. CDR3 length: 16 amino acids. CDR3 protein: CASSLVGPGGGTEAFF. The CDR3 bases are TGTGCCAGCAGCTTAGTAGGGCCAGGGGGCGGCACTGAAGCTTTCTTT.

The rearrangement links TRBV15 to TRBJ2-4, with a weak D call TRBD1 (5 bases). With 4 bases removed from V and 6 bases from J, the gap between germline ends came to 10 bases. The CDR3 loop spans 13 amino acids. The germline V gene has CDR1 LNHNV and CDR2 YYDKDF (reference sequence). This CDR3 is CATSTERGNIQYF. CDR3 nucleotides: TGTGCCACCAGCACCGAAAGGGGAAACATTCAGTACTTC.

The chain links TRBV19 to TRBJ2-7, with a tentative D call TRBD2 (6 bases). V was shortened by 4 bases and J by 5 bases, with 12 bases between the two germline ends. Germline V lookup: CDR1 LNHDA, CDR2 SQIVND (reference sequence). The CDR3 has 13 amino acids. The CDR3 DNA is TGTGCCAGTAGTAGTCGGGGGAGCAACGAGCAGTACTTC. It is translated as CASSSRGSNEQYF.

This clone has more than one count but fewer than ten. The chain uses TRBV28 and TRBJ1-3, with D hard to call. Trimming removed 6 bases from V and 0 bases from J, with 15 bases in between. Per the germline V gene, CDR1 is MDHEN and CDR2 is SYDVKM. The CDR3 runs to 16 residues. CDR3 in amino acids: CASSPPSLHSGNTIYF. Written as DNA, the CDR3 is TGTGCCAGCAGCCCCCCGAGCCTCCACTCTGGAAACACCATATATTTT.

V usage is TRBV3-1 (or the pseudogene TRBV3-2) and J usage is TRBJ1-3; D gene ambiguous. This CDR3 spans 15 amino acids. CDR1 and CDR2 (germline): LGHDT, YNNKEL (reference sequence). Trimming took off 0 bases at V and 4 bases at J, with 10 bases between the two ends. The CDR3 is CASSQERVNGNTIYF. The CDR3 DNA reads TGTGCCAGCAGCCAAGAACGCGTCAACGGAAACACCATATATTTT.

The CDR3 region is CASTGQGSDGYTF. DNA of the CDR3: TGCGCCAGCACCGGACAGGGGAGTGATGGCTACACCTTC. The J gene is TRBJ1-2, the V gene TRBV5-1, with 9 nucleotides matching TRBD1. Germline CDR1 is SGHRS and CDR2 is YFSETQ. This CDR3 has 13 residues. Unmatched junction bases numbered 6, after V lost 6 bases and J lost 6 bases.

The chain carries TRBV2 and TRBJ2-7, with TRBD2 matching 8 bases. V trimming: 10 bases; J trimming: 7 bases; junction bases outside the gene matches: 12. The CDR3 is made up of 13 amino acids. CDR1 SNHLY and CDR2 FYNNEI come from the germline V gene. The CDR3 is CATTGGLVGEQYF. The CDR3 DNA reads as TGTGCCACCACGGGGGGGCTAGTGGGAGAGCAGTACTTC.